This TCR beta chain was sequenced for a study of T cells expressing NK-cell markers. Overall study context: Obtained from sorted CD3+CD56+NKG2C+, CD3+CD56+NKG2C- and CD3+CD56-NKG2C+ T cells were the TCR beta repertoires. With respect to HCMV, most of the eight sequenced donors were seropositive, and one was seronegative. Study findings and constraints: Of the CD8+ T cells in six donors, roughly 1.0-7.5% belonged to dominant NKG2C+ clonotypes.

Concerning this clonotype: Its antigen remains unidentified.

CDR3 size: 15 residues. Germline CDR1 is DFQATT and CDR2 is SNEGSKA (reference sequence). TCRdb processed the 5' RACE reads again and assigns one entry to each CDR3 protein, with no DNA. This sample contains approximately 550,000 distinct CDR3 sequences. The sequencing input was blood T cells: a sorted CD56 or NKG2C T cell subset, CD4+ or CD8+ T cells, or bulk PBMC T cells (not recorded which). The source is a man aged 18 to 29 in good health. The V and J genes are TRBV20-1 and TRBJ1-3; the D call of TRBD1 rests on TCRdb alone, since no DNA is present to check it. The CDR3: CSVPDNQNPGNTIYF.